The 14 T cell receptor beta chains presented below share a single source sample, sequenced in a study of T cell responses to AZD1222 COVID-19 vaccine. Here immunoSEQ multiplex PCR was the method, and the copy in TCRdb shows in-frame clones only, minus some. The repertoire has about 100,000 clones, roughly 86% of them found once; the top ten carry 4% to 5%. Here the sequenced sample was peripheral blood, taken on day 0 of MenACWY control vaccination. These receptors came from an adult in good health.

The chain links TRBV5-1 to TRBJ1-3; 9 bases are shared with TRBD1. The CDR3 spans 16 residues. J gave up 3 bases and V 4 bases, and 8 bases lay outside the gene matches. From germline, CDR1 is SGHRS and CDR2 YFSETQ. CDR3 in DNA: TGCGCCAGCAGCCCGCTGACAGGGGGAGTTGGAAACACCATATATTTT. Amino acids: CASSPLTGGVGNTIYF.

This chain joins TRBV10-3 and TRBJ1-2; D gene uncertain. Germline lookup yields CDR1 ENHRY and CDR2 SYGVKD. The CDR3 contains 12 residues. V lost 8 bases and J 8 bases, leaving 15 bases between the germline ends. In DNA, the CDR3 is TGTGCCATCCCAGACCCCGAAGAGGGCTACACCTTC. It encodes CAIPDPEEGYTF.

The J gene is TRBJ2-3, the V gene TRBV7-2; weak D call: TRBD1 (6 bases). Germline V gene lookup returns CDR1 SGHTA and CDR2 FQGNSA. The germline V and J ends were trimmed by 5 bases and 2 bases, with 17 bases remaining between them. The CDR3 covers 16 residues. DNA for the CDR3: TGTGCCAGCAGCCGTGGCCTCGGACAGTTCACAGATACGCAGTATTTT. It codes for CASSRGLGQFTDTQYF. The full variable domain, completed using reference TRBV7-2 and TRBJ2-3, is GAGVSQSPSNKVTEKGKDVELRCDPISGHTALYWYRQSLGQGLEFLIYFQGNSAPDKSGLPSDRFSAERTGGSVSTLTIQRTQQEDSAVYLCASSRGLGQFTDTQYFGPGTRLTVL.

The rearrangement uses TRBV19 and TRBJ2-2; no clear D gene. The V gene lost 5 bases and the J gene lost 1 base, with 11 bases spanning the gap. Germline V gene data show CDR1 as LNHDA and CDR2 as SQIVND (reference sequence). The CDR3 contains 15 residues. Written as DNA, the CDR3 is TGTGCCAGTAGTCTATCACGGATGAACACCGGGGAGCTGTTTTTT. The encoded protein is CASSLSRMNTGELFF.

The chain employs TRBV7-2 and TRBJ2-1; 10 nucleotides align to TRBD2. The length of the CDR3 is 17 residues. Germline loops: CDR1 SGHTA, CDR2 FQGNSA. The V and J ends lost 4 bases and 4 bases, in that order; junction bases with no gene match: 10. The CDR3: CASSSSSGRVGYNEQFF. CDR3 nucleotides: TGTGCCAGCAGCTCCTCTAGCGGGAGAGTGGGTTACAATGAGCAGTTCTTC.

The rearrangement links TRBV5-4 to TRBJ1-1; D is unclear. The germline gives CDR1 SGHNT, CDR2 YYREEE (reference sequence). V lost 5 bases to trimming and J lost 1 base, with 9 bases between them. The CDR3 is made up of 13 amino acids. Here the CDR3 reads CASRSGRNTEAFF. As DNA, the CDR3 is TGTGCCAGCAGGTCTGGACGGAACACTGAAGCTTTCTTT. The variable domain in full, completed from reference TRBV5-4 and TRBJ1-1, reads ETGVTQSPTHLIKTRGQQVTLRCSSQSGHNTVSWYQQALGQGPQFIFQYYREEENGRGNFPPRFSGLQFPNYSSELNVNALELDDSALYLCASRSGRNTEAFFGQGTRLTVV.

The chain combines TRBV7-9 with TRBJ2-2; TRBD1 matches 7 bases. The CDR3 runs 16 residues. Germline loops: CDR1 SEHNR, CDR2 FQNEAQ (reference sequence). Germline trimming cut 2 bases from V and 6 bases from J; bases unmatched to any gene: 9. The CDR3 bases are TGTGCCAGCAGCTTAAGGTTGGGACAGCTCGCCGGGGAGCTGTTTTTT. This codes for CASSLRLGQLAGELFF.

This clone was picked up one time. The J gene is TRBJ2-7, the V gene TRBV6-1, with D possibly TRBD2 on 5 matching bases. This CDR3 region has 15 residues. In germline, CDR1 is MNHNS, CDR2 SASEGT. Trimming pared 0 bases from V and 3 bases from J, leaving 12 bases between. The CDR3 is CASSEAWSGGYEQYF. CDR3 in DNA: TGTGCCAGCAGTGAAGCTTGGTCAGGAGGCTACGAGCAGTACTTC.

This chain uses TRBV25-1 with TRBJ2-7; D gene uncertain. Trimming cost V 3 bases and J 6 bases, with 9 bases left between them. The CDR3 spans 12 residues. Germline V CDR1 and CDR2: MGHDK, SYGVNS. CDR3 in DNA: TGTGCCAGCAGTGATTATGTGGGCGAGCAGTACTTC. Amino acid sequence: CASSDYVGEQYF.

This sequence joins TRBV19 and TRBJ1-1; 10 nucleotides match TRBD1. V was clipped by 5 bases and J by 4 bases; unmatched bases: 7. This CDR3 region has 15 residues. Germline V gene sequence: CDR1 LNHDA, CDR2 SQIVND (reference sequence). The chain's CDR3 is CASSAQTGGGTEAFF. As DNA, the CDR3 is TGTGCCAGTAGTGCCCAGACAGGGGGCGGCACTGAAGCTTTCTTT.

The rearrangement uses TRBV6-5 and TRBJ2-2; no clear D gene. Germline values: CDR1 MNHEY, CDR2 SVGAGI. The V end was cut by 7 bases, the J end by 4 bases, with 10 bases between. CDR3 length: 13 amino acids. CDR3 in amino acids: CASNFPGTGELFF. The DNA of the CDR3 is TGTGCCAGCAACTTTCCGGGCACCGGGGAGCTGTTTTTT.

V usage is TRBV2 and J usage is TRBJ1-5; 8 bases align to TRBD1. The V gene's germline CDR1 is SNHLY and CDR2 FYNNEI. This CDR3 spans 15 amino acids. The V and J ends lost 5 bases and 1 base, in that order; junction bases with no gene match: 4. The CDR3 protein is CASSKTGASNQPQHF. For the CDR3, the DNA is TGTGCCAGCAGTAAGACAGGGGCGAGCAATCAGCCCCAGCATTTT.

This sequence joins TRBV29-1 and TRBJ2-1; 8 bases fit TRBD1. The CDR3 spans 14 residues. Germline V gives CDR1 SQVTM, CDR2 ANQGSEA. The V and J ends lost 5 bases and 4 bases, in that order; junction bases with no gene match: 7. The CDR3 region is CSVSRTGSYNEQFF. The CDR3 DNA follows: TGCAGCGTTTCCAGGACAGGGAGTTACAATGAGCAGTTCTTC.

J is TRBJ1-2 and V is TRBV30, with D uncertain. This CDR3 has 15 residues. Per the germline V gene, CDR1 is GTSNPN and CDR2 is SVGIG (reference sequence). Trimming pared 3 bases from V and 4 bases from J, leaving 18 bases between. The CDR3 reads CAWRANSGPSYGYTF. DNA for the CDR3: TGTGCCTGGAGGGCCAATTCCGGGCCATCCTATGGCTACACCTTC.